A single T cell receptor (beta chain) is shown here with its context. The data originate from a study of blood T cell repertoires in COVID-19. Study at large: Material from acute and convalescent COVID-19 was sourced from the United States, Italy and Spain.

The CDR3 is made up of 15 amino acids. Germline V gives CDR1 LGHDT, CDR2 YNNKEL (reference sequence). Unmatched junction bases numbered 7, after V lost 4 bases and J lost 8 bases. In the authors' methods: Counts of nucleated cells, estimated from reference gene primer amplification, were obtained. Clones were sequenced by immunoSEQ multiplex PCR, and TCRdb holds only the in-frame ones, with some missing. The DNA was the basis for D and trimming; V, J and clone size are from that table. This table has around 230,000 clones, more than 70% appearing once. Participants came from about 24 US areas, aged about 18 to 89 years. Each participant's cohort was designated according to participant-reported clinical history.

The sequencing input was PBMCs or T cells enriched from blood (not recorded which). This clonotype was sampled from a woman between 35 and 50 years old with acute COVID-19. The V and J genes are TRBV3-1 (or the pseudogene TRBV3-2) and TRBJ1-6; TRBD1 agrees at 8 bases. The CDR3 nucleotides read TGTGCCAGCAGCCCCCAGGACAGGGATTATTCACCCCTCCACTTT. This encodes CASSPQDRDYSPLHF.